This T cell receptor (beta chain) was captured by sequencing in a study of T-cell reconstitution after alpha-beta-depleted transplantation in children listed by TCRdb under 2016. For context, the study as a whole: The study quantitatively tracked T-cell immune reconstitution after TCRalphabeta/CD19-depleted allogeneic hematopoietic cell transplantation in children using TCR repertoire profiling. Overall study results and their limits: Apparently early alphabetaT-cell count recovery about two months after transplant reportedly relied on only several hundred rapidly expanded clones derived from non-depleted graft cells. Over the following months the frequencies of hyperexpanded clones went down, and after one year T-cell counts and TCRbeta diversity were mostly credited to newly produced T cells. In some patients, the high TCRbeta diversity seen at day 60 was put down to recipient T cells and intrathymic progenitors that had survived conditioning.

The sample's treatment or condition label is to be understood as: allogeneic hematopoietic cell transplantation with graft depleted of TCRalphabeta T cells and CD19 B cells. Transplant recipients were children who received TCRalphabeta/CD19-depleted allogeneic hematopoietic cell grafts. This clonotype was detected many times. No cognate antigen has been identified for it. No much larger clone exists at a distance of one base, and base qualities are not known. Preparation of the library involved PCR. Sequencing relied on an Illumina HiSeq 2500. Molecular barcoding was employed in the preparation of TCR libraries, with unique molecular identifiers being used to normalize TCRbeta repertoire quantification. In TCRdb, the public reads were trimmed at Q25 with fastp and aligned with MiXCR, with productive beta chains retained. Each CDR3 protein appears once, grouped with its most common genes and DNA. The sample contains 200,000 or so distinct CDR3 sequences, approximately 6% of them found a single time. 4.5% of the sample is held by the ten biggest clonotypes.

The CDR3, cysteine through phenylalanine, is 15 amino acids long. The entry retains the CDR3 DNA only, 45 bases that are in frame from base 1. Relative to germline, V is missing 5 bases and J is missing 7 bases, with 11 bases of the junction outside any gene match. This TCR was recovered from a girl less than two years old with combined immunodeficiency, due to receive a stem cell transplant. This specimen consisted of PBMCs, obtained before TCRalphabeta/CD19-depleted stem cell transplant. Here the chain combines TRBV12-3 or TRBV12-4 and TRBJ1-1, and 9 bases in between align with TRBD1. This receptor carries the CDR3 CASSLSGTGFIEAFF. Here is the DNA: TGTGCCAGCAGTCTCTCCGGGACAGGGTTCATTGAAGCTTTCTTT.